The 12 T cell receptor beta chains below were found in one sample sequenced in a study of radiotherapy plus CTLA-4 blockade in lung cancer. Some clones are missing from TCRdb's copy, which holds only in-frame ones; the method was immunoSEQ multiplex PCR. This sample has 50,000 to 60,000 clones, with almost 85% found just once. The sequencing used peripheral blood, collected from a patient treated with radiotherapy plus ipilimumab. These receptors were obtained from a human donor with non-small cell lung cancer whose response to radiotherapy plus ipilimumab could not be evaluated.

CDR3 in amino acids: CASSLEGWSYGYTF. The CDR3 DNA is TGTGCCAGCAGCTTGGAGGGGTGGTCCTATGGCTACACCTTC. This chain links TRBV5-4 with TRBJ1-2; TRBD1 is a possible D gene (5 bases). The CDR3 covers 14 residues. Germline-derived CDR1 and CDR2 are SGHNT and YYREEE (reference sequence). Trimming pared 0 bases from V and 4 bases from J, leaving 10 bases between.

V gene TRBV11-3 combines with J gene TRBJ2-1; TRBD2 aligns across 8 bases. The CDR3 extends over 16 amino acids. The germline CDR1 and CDR2 sequences are SGHNT and YENEEA. The V and J ends lost 4 bases and 5 bases, in that order; junction bases with no gene match: 10. The CDR3 nucleotides read TGTGCCAGCAGCTCCCCGGGTAGCGGGACCCACAATGAGCAGTTCTTC. Its protein is CASSSPGSGTHNEQFF.

This chain uses TRBV5-6 with TRBJ2-5; 11 bases map to TRBD2. The J call could be wrong; TRBJ2-7 is a better fit for the DNA end. This CDR3 region has 13 residues. Germline-derived CDR1 and CDR2 are SGHDT and YYEEEE. The CDR3 DNA follows: TGTGCCAGCAGCTCGGGACTAGCGGACGAGCAGTACTTC. It translates to CASSSGLADEQYF.

This clone was detected only a few times. The CDR3 nucleotides read TGCGCCAGCAGCCAAATTGGACTAGCGGGAGATACGCAGTATTTT. It is translated as CASSQIGLAGDTQYF. V and J are TRBV4-1 and TRBJ2-3; 11 nucleotides agree with TRBD2. Trimming removed 2 bases from V and 5 bases from J; junction bases left unmatched: 3. CDR3 length: 15 amino acids. Germline-derived CDR1 and CDR2 are MGHRA and YSYEKL.

A single count supports this clone. Other DNA sequences of this sample code for an identical CDR3. V is TRBV28 and J is TRBJ2-7; tentative D call: TRBD2 (6 bases). CDR3 length: 12 residues. Germline-derived CDR1 and CDR2 are MDHEN and SYDVKM. V lost 4 bases, J lost 4 bases, and 8 bases lay in between. The CDR3 region is CASSWGGYEQYF. As DNA, the CDR3 is TGTGCCAGCAGTTGGGGAGGATACGAGCAGTACTTC. Supplemented by reference TRBV28 and TRBJ2-7, the full variable domain reads DVKVTQSSRYLVKRTGEKVFLECVQDMDHENMFWYRQDPGLGLRLIYFSYDVKMKEKGDIPEGYSVSREKKERFSLILESASTNQTSMYLCASSWGGYEQYFGPGTRLTVT.

This chain links TRBV6-1 with TRBJ2-7; 7 nucleotides align to TRBD1. CDR3 length: 13 residues. CDR1 is MNHNS, CDR2 SASEGT, per germline. V lost 6 bases, J lost 3 bases, and 5 bases stayed unmatched. The DNA of the CDR3 is TGTGCCAGCAGGCCGGGACAGATCTACGAGCAGTACTTC. As protein: CASRPGQIYEQYF.

This chain links TRBV28 with TRBJ2-4; 10 nucleotides agree with TRBD2. CDR3 length equals 16 residues. Germline V gene data show CDR1 as MDHEN and CDR2 as SYDVKM. The junction had 5 bases not matched to a gene; V was cut back by 6 bases and J by 0 bases. CDR3: CASSLAGGVAKNIQYF. The CDR3 DNA reads TGTGCCAGCAGCTTAGCGGGGGGTGTAGCCAAAAACATTCAGTACTTC.

This clone was detected only once. V is TRBV5-4 and J is TRBJ2-5, with a tentative D call TRBD2 (5 bases). Germline V gene sequence: CDR1 SGHNT, CDR2 YYREEE (reference sequence). CDR3 length: 13 amino acids. V lost 2 bases and J 4 bases, leaving 9 bases between the germline ends. Here the CDR3 DNA reads TGTGCCAGCAGCTTCGCGGGCGGAGAGACCCAGTACTTC. This gives the protein CASSFAGGETQYF.

This clone was counted a single time. The rearrangement links TRBV10-3 to TRBJ2-7, with 11 positions matching TRBD2. The CDR3 consists of 15 residues. Germline V gene lookup returns CDR1 ENHRY and CDR2 SYGVKD. Trimming at V came to 0 bases and at J to 4 bases, leaving 2 bases not matched to a gene. As DNA, the CDR3 is TGTGCCATCAGTGAGTCACTAGCGGGAGAGTACGAGCAGTACTTC. The encoded protein is CAISESLAGEYEQYF.

The chain recombines TRBV5-4 with TRBJ2-1; 9 bases fit TRBD2. Germline lookup yields CDR1 SGHNT and CDR2 YYREEE (reference sequence). The CDR3 length is 13 residues. J was trimmed by 12 bases and V by 0 bases; bases with no gene match: 4. CDR3 sequence reads: CASSLGGLAGQFF. DNA of the CDR3: TGTGCCAGCAGCTTGGGGGGACTAGCCGGGCAGTTCTTC.

The chain carries TRBV7-2 and TRBJ1-5; D is ambiguous. Trimming shortened V by 5 bases and J by 5 bases, and 16 bases separated the two germline ends. Germline CDR1 is SGHTA and CDR2 is FQGNSA. The CDR3 is 15 amino acids. The CDR3 DNA is TGTGCCAGCAGCCCCGCGGCGGGGTTTTATCAGCCCCAGCATTTT. It translates to CASSPAAGFYQPQHF. Variable domain in full (rest from reference TRBV7-2 and TRBJ1-5): GAGVSQSPSNKVTEKGKDVELRCDPISGHTALYWYRQSLGQGLEFLIYFQGNSAPDKSGLPSDRFSAERTGGSVSTLTIQRTQQEDSAVYLCASSPAAGFYQPQHFGDGTRLSIL.

The gene calls are TRBV7-9 and TRBJ2-7, with a weak D call TRBD1 (7 bases). Deletions cut 4 bases from V and 6 bases from J, with 22 bases between. This CDR3 spans 16 amino acids. Germline V gene sequence: CDR1 SEHNR, CDR2 FQNEAQ (reference sequence). The CDR3 is CASSSGGLRRTGEQYF. The CDR3 DNA is TGTGCCAGCAGCTCAGGGGGACTCCGGCGGACGGGCGAGCAGTACTTC.